This is a list of T cell receptor beta chains from one sample in a study of CD8+CD57+ T cells in acquired aplastic anemia. TCRdb re-called the reads through MiXCR, storing one row per CDR3 protein. The sample includes 180,000 or so distinct CDR3 sequences, about half of them seen just once. Sequencing was performed on sorted CD4+, CD8+, or CD8+CD57+ T cells (not recorded which) from PBMCs. These TCRs come from a human donor with aplastic anemia. The CDR3 runs from the conserved cysteine through the conserved F or W. Fields, in order: V gene, clone size, J gene, D gene, CDR3 length, CDR3 protein, CDR3 DNA. The D gene is left open where the match is weak. Only some rows state a clone size, as once, few, many or a class for expanded clones.

>TRBV20-1|NA|TRBJ2-3|NA|14
CSAPWGPSTDTQYF
TGCAGTGCGCCGTGGGGTCCTAGCACAGATACGCAGTATTTT
>TRBV11-2|NA|TRBJ1-1|NA|15
CASSLVFGGSTEAFF
TGTGCCAGCAGCTTAGTGTTTGGGGGGAGCACTGAAGCTTTCTTT
>TRBV7-6|NA|TRBJ2-3|NA|15
CASSHGGQITDTQYF
TGTGCCAGCAGCCACGGGGGACAAATCACAGATACGCAGTATTTT
>TRBV20-1|many|TRBJ2-5|TRBD1|15
CSARQGALGKETQYF
TGCAGTGCTAGACAGGGGGCGCTTGGTAAAGAGACCCAGTACTTC
>TRBV12-3/TRBV12-4|NA|TRBJ2-3|NA|13
CASRGMGTDTQYF
TGTGCCAGTCGAGGGATGGGCACAGATACGCAGTATTTT
>TRBV11-1|few|TRBJ1-3|NA|16
CASSRMLTDSGNTIYF
TGTGCCAGCAGCCGCATGCTGACGGACTCTGGAAACACCATATATTTT
>TRBV6-2/TRBV6-3|few|TRBJ1-4|NA|14
CASSYNGPNEKLFF
TGTGCCAGCAGTTACAACGGCCCGAATGAAAAACTGTTTTTT
>TRBV10-3|NA|TRBJ2-3|TRBD1|15
CAISPGQGPTDTQYF
TGTGCCATCAGTCCGGGACAGGGACCCACAGATACGCAGTATTTT
>TRBV5-1|many|TRBJ1-5|NA|15
CASSWGGASNQPQHF
TGCGCCAGCAGCTGGGGCGGCGCTAGCAATCAGCCCCAGCATTTT
>TRBV6-1|many|TRBJ1-5|NA|12
CATRGGNQPQHF
TGTGCCACCAGAGGTGGCAATCAGCCCCAGCATTTT
>TRBV5-1|NA|TRBJ1-1|NA|13
CASSSGVGTEAFF
TGCGCCAGCAGTTCAGGGGTCGGTACTGAAGCTTTCTTT
>TRBV6-5|few|TRBJ1-2|NA|14
CASRSPGGPYGYTF
TGTGCCAGCAGATCGCCGGGGGGGCCCTATGGCTACACCTTC
>TRBV11-2|NA|TRBJ1-6|NA|17
CASSRPPGGQTRRPLHF
TGTGCCAGCAGCCGTCCGCCGGGGGGACAAACCCGGAGACCCCTCCACTTT
>TRBV15|NA|TRBJ2-7|NA|13
CATSRDRVDEQYF
TGTGCCACCAGCAGAGACAGGGTGGACGAGCAGTACTTC
>TRBV5-5|NA|TRBJ2-5|TRBD1|15
CASSSTGEKRGDQYF
TGTGCCAGCAGTTCGACAGGGGAGAAGAGAGGTGACCAGTACTTC
>TRBV15|NA|TRBJ1-3|NA|11
CASGTGNTIYF
TGTGCCTCGGGCACTGGAAACACCATATATTTT
>TRBV19|many|TRBJ1-5|NA|13
CASSSRPNQPQHF
TGTGCCAGTAGTTCCCGTCCCAATCAGCCCCAGCATTTT
>TRBV5-1|NA|TRBJ1-1|NA|14
CASSLALSAPEAFF
TGCGCCAGCAGCTTGGCCCTCAGTGCCCCTGAAGCTTTCTTT
>TRBV11-2|NA|TRBJ2-3|NA|18
CASSTEGGHRLATDTQYF
TGTGCCAGCAGCACCGAGGGGGGACATCGGTTGGCCACAGATACGCAGTATTTT
>TRBV7-2|many|TRBJ2-5|NA|16
CASSLGVGRTQETQYF
TGTGCCAGCAGCTTGGGGGTGGGACGGACCCAAGAGACCCAGTACTTC
>TRBV24-1|NA|TRBJ2-3|TRBD2|13
CAIGGGETDTQYF
TGTGCCATCGGGGGGGGCGAAACAGATACGCAGTATTTT
>TRBV29-1|NA|TRBJ1-2|NA|15
CSVGTGPVGDYGYTF
TGCAGCGTTGGGACCGGACCAGTAGGGGACTATGGCTACACCTTC
>TRBV6-1|NA|TRBJ2-7|NA|14
CASSVGPSVGEQYF
TGTGCCAGCAGCGTGGGGCCTAGCGTCGGCGAGCAGTACTTC
>TRBV10-1|NA|TRBJ2-7|TRBD2|16
CASSGTSGGTLYEQYF
TGCGCCAGCAGTGGGACTAGCGGGGGGACATTATACGAGCAGTACTTC
>TRBV10-3|NA|TRBJ2-7|NA|15
CAISEFAGQAEQQYF
TGTGCCATCAGTGAGTTCGCGGGGCAAGCGGAACAGCAGTACTTC
>TRBV19|many|TRBJ1-6|NA|13
CASSSQGNSPLHF
TGTGCCAGTAGCTCACAGGGTAACTCACCCCTCCACTTT
>TRBV24-1|many|TRBJ2-1|TRBD2|13
CATTGGEYNEQFF
TGTGCCACCACGGGAGGGGAGTACAATGAGCAGTTCTTC
>TRBV7-3|once|TRBJ2-2|NA|13
CASSLYLTGELFF
TGTGCCAGCAGCTTATACCTCACCGGGGAGCTGTTTTTT
>TRBV6-1|NA|TRBJ2-6|NA|16
CASNRDGFSGANVLTF
TGTGCCAGCAATAGGGACGGCTTCTCTGGGGCCAACGTCCTGACTTTC
>TRBV19|NA|TRBJ2-2|NA|18
CASSYTWGRGENTGELFF
TGTGCCAGTAGTTATACATGGGGAAGGGGAGAGAACACCGGGGAGCTGTTCTTT
>TRBV2|NA|TRBJ2-5|NA|14
CASSAQVSNQPQYF
TGTGCCAGCAGTGCACAGGTTAGCAATCAGCCCCAGTACTTC